This TCR beta chain was captured by sequencing in a study of post-analysis software for immune sequencing data. Study-wide context: The disease courses spanned relapsing-remitting, secondary progressive and progressive-relapsing forms of multiple sclerosis.

Overall study results and limits: Patients showed TRBV5-6, TRBV5-1 and TRBV20-1 among 4 or 5 TRBV segments more frequent than in controls.

Of note for this clonotype: Its antigen is undetermined.

cDNA libraries of TCR beta carried unique molecular identifiers. One entry per CDR3 protein, called by TCRdb with MiXCR from the PCR reads. The data show hundreds of thousands of distinct CDR3 sequences, about 27% seen once. This CDR3 has 18 residues. Germline V gene sequence: CDR1 DFQATT, CDR2 SNEGSKA (reference sequence). V lost 1 base to trimming and J lost 1 base, with 20 bases between them. The source is a girl aged 10 to 17 with multiple sclerosis. The chain recombines TRBV20-1 with TRBJ1-5; D might be TRBD1 (5 bases). The sequencing sample was made of blood. The CDR3 reads CSARGPGLVGESNQPQHF. CDR3 nucleotide sequence: TGCAGTGCTAGAGGCCCAGGGTTGGTCGGGGAGAGCAATCAGCCCCAGCATTTT.